The table lists the clone carrying this T cell receptor (beta chain) with many counts. Sample time point: newly diagnosed GD, antithyroid drugs for less than 3 months. Researchers made the TCR library from RNA that was extracted from PBMCs. iRepertoire HTBI primers and Arm-PCR of CDR3 regions built TCR beta libraries. TCRdb independently ran MiXCR on the multiplex PCR reads; one entry per CDR3 protein. This table holds 300,000 to 400,000 distinct CDR3 sequences, approximately 15% found once. The data originate from a study of regulatory T cells in long-lasting Graves disease. Germline CDR1 is SGHVS and CDR2 is FQNEAQ. V lost 5 bases to trimming and J lost 10 bases, with 12 bases between them. CDR3 length: 13 residues. These same records also appear under a second study, on T cells in Graves' hyperthyroidism and ophthalmopathy.

Here the sequenced sample was peripheral blood mononuclear cells (PBMCs), taken at new diagnosis, from a patient treated with antithyroid drugs. The source of this sequence is a middle-aged man with Graves disease. The V call is TRBV7-8, the J call TRBJ1-6; unclear D gene. The CDR3 here is CASSPSNLSPLHF. The CDR3 DNA reads as TGTGCCAGCAGCCCGTCAAACTTGTCACCCCTCCACTTT. Full variable domain (rest looked up from reference TRBV7-8 and TRBJ1-6): GAGVSQSPRYKVAKRGQDVALRCDPISGHVSLFWYQQALGQGPEFLTYFQNEAQLDKSGLPSDRFFAERPEGSVSTLKIQRTQQEDSAVYLCASSPSNLSPLHFGNGTRLTVT.